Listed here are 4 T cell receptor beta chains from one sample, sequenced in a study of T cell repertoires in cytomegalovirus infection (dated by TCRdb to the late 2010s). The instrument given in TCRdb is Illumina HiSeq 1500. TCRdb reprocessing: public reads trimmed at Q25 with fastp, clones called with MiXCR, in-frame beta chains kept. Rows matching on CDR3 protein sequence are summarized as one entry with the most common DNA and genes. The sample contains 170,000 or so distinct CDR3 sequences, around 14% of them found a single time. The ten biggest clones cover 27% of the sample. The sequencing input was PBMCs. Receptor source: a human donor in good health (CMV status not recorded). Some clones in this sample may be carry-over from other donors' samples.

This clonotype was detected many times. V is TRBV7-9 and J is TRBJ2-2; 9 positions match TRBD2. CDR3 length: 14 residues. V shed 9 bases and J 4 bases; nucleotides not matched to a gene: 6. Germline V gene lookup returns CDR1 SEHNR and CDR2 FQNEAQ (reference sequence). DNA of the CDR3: TGTGCCAGTCGAGGGACTAGCTTCACCGGGGAGCTGTTTTTT. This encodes CASRGTSFTGELFF. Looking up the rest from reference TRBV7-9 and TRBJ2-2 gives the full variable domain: DTGVSQNPRHKITKRGQNVTFRCDPISEHNRLYWYRQTLGQGPEFLTYFQNEAQLEKSRLLSDRFSAERPKGSFSTLEIQRTEQGDSAMYLCASRGTSFTGELFFGEGSRLTVL.

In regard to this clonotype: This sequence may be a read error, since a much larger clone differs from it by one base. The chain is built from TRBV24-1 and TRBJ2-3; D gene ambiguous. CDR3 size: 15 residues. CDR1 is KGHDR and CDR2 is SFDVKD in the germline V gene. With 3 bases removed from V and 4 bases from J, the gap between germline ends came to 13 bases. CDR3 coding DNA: TGTGCCACCAGTGATACCCCCGGTAGAGCAGATACGCAGTATTTT. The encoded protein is CATSDTPGRADTQYF.

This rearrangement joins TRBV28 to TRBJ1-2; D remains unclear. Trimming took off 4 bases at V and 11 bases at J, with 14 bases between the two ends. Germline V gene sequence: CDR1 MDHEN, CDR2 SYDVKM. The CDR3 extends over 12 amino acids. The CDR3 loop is CASSSPLGVYTF. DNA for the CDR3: TGTGCCAGCAGTTCCCCCCTAGGCGTTTACACCTTC.

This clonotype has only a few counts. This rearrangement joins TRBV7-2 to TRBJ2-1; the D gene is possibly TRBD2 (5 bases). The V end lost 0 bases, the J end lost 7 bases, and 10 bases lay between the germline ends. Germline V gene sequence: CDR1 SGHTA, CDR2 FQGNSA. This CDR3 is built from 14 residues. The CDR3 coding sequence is TGTGCCAGCAGCTTAGCGGGAGTTCGGAATGAGCAGTTCTTC. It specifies CASSLAGVRNEQFF.